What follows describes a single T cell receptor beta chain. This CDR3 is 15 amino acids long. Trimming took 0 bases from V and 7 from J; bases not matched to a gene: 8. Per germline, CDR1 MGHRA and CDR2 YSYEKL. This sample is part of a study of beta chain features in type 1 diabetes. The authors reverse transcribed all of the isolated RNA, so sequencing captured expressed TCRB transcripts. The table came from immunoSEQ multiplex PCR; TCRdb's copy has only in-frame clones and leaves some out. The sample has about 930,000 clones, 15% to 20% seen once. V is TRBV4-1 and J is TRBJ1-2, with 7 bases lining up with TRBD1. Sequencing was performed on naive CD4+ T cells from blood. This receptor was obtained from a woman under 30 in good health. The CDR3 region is CASSQEGTASTGYTF. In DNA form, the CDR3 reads TGCGCCAGCAGCCAAGAAGGGACAGCCTCAACTGGCTACACCTTC.